Each of the 24 T cell receptor beta chains below was sequenced from the same sample in a study of T cell responses to AZD1222 COVID-19 vaccine. Using immunoSEQ multiplex PCR, the repertoire was profiled, and TCRdb retains in-frame clones only, with some absent. The sample records about 120,000 clones, 90% being singletons. The source was peripheral blood, collected 28 days after the second dose of the MenACWY control vaccine. Every receptor here comes from an adult who received the MenACWY meningococcal vaccine as a control.

This chain connects TRBV10-1 to TRBJ2-1; 8 nucleotides line up with TRBD2. V shed 4 bases and J 0 bases; nucleotides not matched to a gene: 8. Per germline, CDR1 WNHNN and CDR2 SYGVQD (reference sequence). CDR3 length equals 17 residues. The CDR3 DNA reads TGCGCCAGCAGTGGGAAGCGGGGGACTAGCTCCTACAATGAGCAGTTCTTC. Its protein is CASSGKRGTSSYNEQFF.

V is TRBV6-6 and J is TRBJ2-4; 8 positions agree with TRBD1. Germline CDR1 is MNHNY and CDR2 is SVGAGI (reference sequence). The CDR3 is 14 residues long. V lost 4 bases and J lost 1; bases outside the gene matches: 0. The CDR3 region is CASSWDRAKNIQYF. In DNA form, the CDR3 reads TGTGCCAGCAGTTGGGACAGGGCCAAAAACATTCAGTACTTC.

The genes are TRBV4-3 and TRBJ1-1; no firm D call. Trimming took 1 base from V and 4 from J, leaving 10 bases between them. The V gene's germline CDR1 is LGHNA and CDR2 YSLEER. The CDR3 has 14 residues. The CDR3 DNA reads as TGCGCCAGCAGCCAAGGTCAAGGCGGCACTGAAGCTTTCTTT. Protein sequence: CASSQGQGGTEAFF.

This chain links TRBV19 with TRBJ1-1; D possibly corresponds to TRBD1 (5 bases). CDR1 LNHDA and CDR2 SQIVND come from the germline V gene (reference sequence). CDR3 length equals 13 residues. Trimming took 3 bases from V and 3 from J, leaving 8 bases between them. The CDR3 sequence: CASSISRDTEAFF. In nucleotides, the CDR3 is TGTGCCAGTAGTATTTCCAGGGACACTGAAGCTTTCTTT. Based on the CDR3 plus reference TRBV19 and TRBJ1-1, the full variable domain is DGGITQSPKYLFRKEGQNVTLSCEQNLNHDAMYWYRQDPGQGLRLIYYSQIVNDFQKGDIAEGYSVSREKKESFPLTVTSAQKNPTAFYLCASSISRDTEAFFGQGTRLTVV.

V gene TRBV5-6 combines with J gene TRBJ2-7; TRBD2 aligns across 11 bases. From germline, CDR1 is SGHDT and CDR2 YYEEEE. V lost 3 bases to trimming and J lost 5 bases; unmatched junction nucleotides: 10. The CDR3 length is 16 residues. In DNA form, the CDR3 reads TGTGCCAGCAGCTCCACTAGCGGGAGCCCCTTCGACGAGCAGTACTTC. Its translation is CASSSTSGSPFDEQYF.

This chain's CDR3 is CASSQDSVTGFEQFF. CDR3 DNA sequence: TGTGCCAGCAGCCAAGATTCGGTAACAGGTTTTGAGCAGTTCTTC. V usage is TRBV3-1 (or the pseudogene TRBV3-2) and J usage is TRBJ2-1, with D possibly being TRBD1 (5 bases). The CDR3 is made up of 15 amino acids. Germline lookup yields CDR1 LGHDT and CDR2 YNNKEL (reference sequence). Deletions cut 0 bases from V and 9 bases from J, with 15 bases between.

This clone has a handful of counts. The genes are TRBV6-2 or TRBV6-3 and TRBJ2-7; 7 bases are shared with TRBD1. The CDR3 is 15 amino acids. The V segment lost 6 bases and the J segment 2 bases; nucleotides outside the gene matches: 10. Per germline, CDR1 MNHEY and CDR2 SVGEGT. The CDR3: CASSPDRKGTYEQYV. The CDR3, as DNA: TGTGCCAGCAGCCCGGACAGGAAGGGGACCTACGAGCAGTACGTC.

The gene calls are TRBV25-1 and TRBJ2-1, with a tentative D call TRBD2 (6 bases). From germline, CDR1 is MGHDK and CDR2 SYGVNS. The CDR3 extends over 16 amino acids. V shed 1 base and J shed 2 bases, with 12 bases lying between them. CDR3 sequence (DNA): TGTGCCAGCAGTGAATTTCGGCTAGCGCCCTACAATGAGCAGTTCTTC. The encoded protein is CASSEFRLAPYNEQFF.

This chain connects TRBV6-2 or TRBV6-3 to TRBJ2-1; D remains unclear. CDR1 and CDR2 from the germline V gene are MNHEY and SVGEGT. V shed 5 bases and J shed 8 bases, with 7 bases lying between them. This CDR3 contains 11 residues. The DNA of the CDR3 is TGTGCCAGCAGTCGGACGGATGAGCAGTTCTTC. Its translation is CASSRTDEQFF.

This chain joins TRBV6-5 and TRBJ2-7, with a possible D match to TRBD2 (6 bases). CDR1 is MNHEY, CDR2 SVGAGI, per germline. V gave up 2 bases and J gave up 4 bases, with 15 bases separating them. This CDR3 region has 15 residues. CDR3 residues: CASSYDFGGWYEQYF. In DNA, the CDR3 is TGTGCCAGCAGTTACGATTTTGGAGGGTGGTACGAGCAGTACTTC.

V and J are TRBV20-1 and TRBJ2-5; no clear D. V shed 6 bases and J shed 1 base, with 6 bases lying between them. The CDR3 contains 11 residues. Germline lookup yields CDR1 DFQATT and CDR2 SNEGSKA (reference sequence). CDR3 region: CSAQLQETQYF. For the CDR3, the DNA is TGCAGTGCGCAACTCCAAGAGACCCAGTACTTC.

This sequence joins TRBV6-1 and TRBJ2-2; D is possibly TRBD2 (5 bases). Germline V gene data show CDR1 as MNHNS and CDR2 as SASEGT. V lost 3 bases and J 6 bases, leaving 14 bases between the germline ends. The CDR3 covers 15 residues. The DNA for the CDR3 is TGTGCCAGCAGTGAGGCGGCTAGCCCTCCCGGGGAGCTGTTTTTT. Its translation is CASSEAASPPGELFF.

The rearrangement joins TRBV6-5 to TRBJ1-6, with 7 nucleotides matching TRBD1. Germline assignment: CDR1 MNHEY and CDR2 SVGAGI. Trimming removed 0 bases from V and 8 bases from J; junction bases left unmatched: 4. This CDR3 spans 15 amino acids. The chain's CDR3 is CASSYSGQTYSPLHF. The CDR3 DNA reads TGTGCCAGCAGTTACTCGGGACAGACCTATTCACCCCTCCACTTT.

The rearrangement joins TRBV7-3 to TRBJ2-1; 9 positions match TRBD1. CDR1 and CDR2 from the germline V gene are SGHTA and FQGTGA. V dropped 2 bases and J dropped 8; count of bases not matched to a gene: 7. The CDR3 length is 15 residues. CDR3 nucleotide sequence: TGTGCCAGCAGCTTAGCAGGACAGGGGAGGGATGAGCAGTTCTTC. Residues: CASSLAGQGRDEQFF.

The V gene is TRBV11-2, the J gene TRBJ2-7; no definite D call. The germline CDR1 and CDR2 sequences are SGHAT and FQNNGV. V was pared by 0 bases and J by 2 bases, with 8 bases between. The CDR3 sequence is 14 residues long. The CDR3 is CASSLERLTYEQYF. CDR3 DNA sequence: TGTGCCAGCAGCTTAGAGCGGTTGACCTACGAGCAGTACTTC.

The V call is TRBV4-3, the J call TRBJ1-5; no clear D gene. Germline loops: CDR1 LGHNA, CDR2 YSLEER. V lost 0 bases and J 0 bases, leaving 12 bases between the germline ends. This CDR3 contains 17 residues. CDR3 nucleotide sequence: TGCGCCAGCAGCCAAGATCCCACGACACCTAGCAATCAGCCCCAGCATTTT. Amino acid sequence: CASSQDPTTPSNQPQHF.

Written as DNA, the CDR3 is TGCGCCAGCAAAGCGGGGGTCCTATCCTATGGCTACACCTTC. This translates into CASKAGVLSYGYTF. V usage is TRBV10-2 and J usage is TRBJ1-2, with D possibly matching TRBD1 (5 bases). Trimming removed 7 bases at V and 4 bases at J, with 16 bases between. The CDR3 totals 14 residues. Germline CDR1 reads WSHSY; CDR2 reads SAAADI.

The CDR3 loop is CASSQEAGGRGTDTQYF. In DNA, the CDR3 is TGTGCCAGCAGCCAAGAAGCGGGGGGGCGAGGGACAGATACGCAGTATTTT. V is TRBV7-2 and J is TRBJ2-3; TRBD2 agrees at 10 bases. Looked up from germline, CDR1 is SGHTA and CDR2 is FQGNSA. The CDR3 has 17 residues. V shed 5 bases, J shed 3 bases, and the junction held 11 bases outside the gene matches.

CDR3 region: CASSSRAGGVGTQYF. CDR3 sequence (DNA): TGTGCCAGCAGCTCCCGTGCGGGGGGGGTCGGGACCCAGTACTTC. V and J are TRBV7-3 and TRBJ2-5; 9 positions match TRBD2. Per germline, CDR1 SGHTA and CDR2 FQGTGA. The CDR3 contains 15 residues. V was clipped by 4 bases and J by 7 bases; unmatched bases: 10.

This rearrangement joins TRBV18 to TRBJ2-2; TRBD2 matches 7 bases. Germline V gives CDR1 KGHSH, CDR2 LQKENI. V trimming: 3 bases; J trimming: 3 bases; junction bases outside the gene matches: 7. The CDR3 runs 16 residues. This CDR3 reads CASSPFTGGYTGELFF. The CDR3 DNA reads as TGTGCCAGCTCACCGTTTACGGGAGGTTACACCGGGGAGCTGTTTTTT.

The chain links TRBV5-4 to TRBJ2-3; D is undetermined. The CDR3 runs to 14 residues. Germline V CDR1 and CDR2: SGHNT, YYREEE (reference sequence). Trimming stripped 0 bases from V and 0 bases from J, with 5 bases between. In DNA form, the CDR3 reads TGTGCCAGCAGCTTGGGTATGAGCACAGATACGCAGTATTTT. Residues: CASSLGMSTDTQYF.

The chain combines TRBV19 with TRBJ2-5; a possible D gene is TRBD1 (5 bases). The CDR3 contains 14 residues. Germline V gene sequence: CDR1 LNHDA, CDR2 SQIVND (reference sequence). V gave up 5 bases and J gave up 1 base, with 11 bases separating them. The CDR3 sequence: CASSSRQIQETQYF. In nucleotides, the CDR3 is TGTGCCAGTAGTTCCCGACAGATCCAAGAGACCCAGTACTTC.

This clone was observed once. The chain links TRBV14 to TRBJ2-3; D possibly corresponds to TRBD1 (5 bases). V dropped 0 bases and J dropped 2 bases, with 15 bases sitting between them. CDR1 is SGHDN, CDR2 FVKESK, per germline. The CDR3 sequence is 17 residues long. CDR3 nucleotides: TGTGCCAGCAGCCAAGATTGGGGCCGAACTGTCACAGATACGCAGTATTTT. Translated: CASSQDWGRTVTDTQYF.

This chain uses TRBV5-1 with TRBJ2-5; tentatively, D is TRBD1 (6 bases). Germline-derived CDR1 and CDR2 are SGHRS and YFSETQ. The length of the CDR3 is 15 residues. Trimming removed 3 bases at V and 2 bases at J, with 14 bases between. The CDR3 reads CASSSIGQQQETQYF. CDR3 nucleotides: TGCGCCAGCAGCTCTATTGGACAGCAACAAGAGACCCAGTACTTC.